Sequencing of this TCR beta chain was carried out in a study of human T cells and chemical hapten exposure. The germline V gene has CDR1 MGHRA and CDR2 YSYEKL. The CDR3 sequence is 16 residues long. The germline V and J ends were trimmed by 2 bases and 0 bases, with 10 bases remaining between them. Study-level results: Alopecia affected the donors, so their immune response may differ from healthy people's.

This clonotype was picked up many times. Its antigen remains unknown. Unique molecular identifiers were affixed to discrete cDNA molecules within the library. Per the authors' pipeline: Ranging from roughly 20,000 to 690,600, TCR counts per sample had a median value of around 94,000. TCRdb passed the RACE reads through MiXCR, listing each CDR3 protein once. The V and J calls reflect TCRdb's pipeline rather than the authors' work. Seen here are over 30,000 distinct CDR3 sequences, 7.6% observed once, and the top ten hold 1.3%. Described time point: pre-sensitization, week 0. The treatment denotes: therapeutic diphenylcyclopropenone sensitization with weekly scalp DPC.

The chain recombines TRBV4-1 with TRBJ2-2, with D perhaps matching TRBD1 (6 bases). This sequence was found in a woman aged 45-60 years with alopecia areata. Some clones in this sample may be carry-over from other donors' samples. The sample in question was whole blood, obtained in connection with sensitization to the hapten diphenylcyclopropenone (DPC). The CDR3 loop reads CASSQIRTANTGELFF. The CDR3 DNA sequence: TGCGCCAGCAGCCAAATCAGGACAGCGAACACCGGGGAGCTGTTTTTT.